This T cell receptor beta chain was obtained from a study of T cells in Graves' hyperthyroidism and ophthalmopathy. For the study at large: Peripheral blood was collected at initial diagnosis, before any treatment.

Pregnant or lactating patients were excluded, as were those with uncontrolled infection or other autoimmune disease. TCR beta CDR3 sequences were amplified from RNA transcripts. TCR CDR3 regions were first amplified by RT-PCR with HTBI primers. TCRdb analysed the multiplex PCR reads with MiXCR anew, one entry per CDR3 protein. This table has around 570,000 distinct CDR3 sequences, 20% appearing once. The CDR3 sequence is 13 residues long. CDR1 SNHLY and CDR2 FYNNEI come from the germline V gene. The V end was cut by 7 bases, the J end by 6 bases, with 13 bases between. The source material was blood. The sequence was obtained from a man in his forties with Graves' ophthalmopathy. This chain uses TRBV2 with TRBJ1-5; D gene unclear. CDR3 region: CASKAGLSQPQHF. In nucleotides, the CDR3 is TGTGCCAGCAAGGCAGGCCTCAGTCAGCCCCAGCATTTT. The complete variable domain, with remaining parts taken from reference TRBV2 and TRBJ1-5, reads EPEVTQTPSHQVTQMGQEVILRCVPISNHLYFYWYRQILGQKVEFLVSFYNNEISEKSEIFDDQFSVERPDGSNFTLKIRSTKLEDSAMYFCASKAGLSQPQHFGDGTRLSIL.